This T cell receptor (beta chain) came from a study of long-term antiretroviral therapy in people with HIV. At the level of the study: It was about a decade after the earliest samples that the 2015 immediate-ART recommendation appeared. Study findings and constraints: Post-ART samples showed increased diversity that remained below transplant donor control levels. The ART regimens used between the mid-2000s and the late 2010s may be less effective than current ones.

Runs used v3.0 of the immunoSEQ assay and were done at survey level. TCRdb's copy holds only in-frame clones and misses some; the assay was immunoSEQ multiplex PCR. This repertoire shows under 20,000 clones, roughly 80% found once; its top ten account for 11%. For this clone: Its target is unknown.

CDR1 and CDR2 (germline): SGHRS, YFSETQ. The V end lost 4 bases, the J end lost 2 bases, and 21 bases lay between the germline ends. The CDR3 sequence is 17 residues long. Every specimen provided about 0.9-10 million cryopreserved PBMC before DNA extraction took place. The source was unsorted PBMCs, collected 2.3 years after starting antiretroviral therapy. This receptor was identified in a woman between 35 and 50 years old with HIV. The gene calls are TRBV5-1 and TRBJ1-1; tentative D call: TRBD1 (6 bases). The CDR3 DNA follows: TGCGCCAGCAGCACCCAAGACAGGATCCTTCTTAACACTGAAGCTTTCTTT. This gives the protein CASSTQDRILLNTEAFF.